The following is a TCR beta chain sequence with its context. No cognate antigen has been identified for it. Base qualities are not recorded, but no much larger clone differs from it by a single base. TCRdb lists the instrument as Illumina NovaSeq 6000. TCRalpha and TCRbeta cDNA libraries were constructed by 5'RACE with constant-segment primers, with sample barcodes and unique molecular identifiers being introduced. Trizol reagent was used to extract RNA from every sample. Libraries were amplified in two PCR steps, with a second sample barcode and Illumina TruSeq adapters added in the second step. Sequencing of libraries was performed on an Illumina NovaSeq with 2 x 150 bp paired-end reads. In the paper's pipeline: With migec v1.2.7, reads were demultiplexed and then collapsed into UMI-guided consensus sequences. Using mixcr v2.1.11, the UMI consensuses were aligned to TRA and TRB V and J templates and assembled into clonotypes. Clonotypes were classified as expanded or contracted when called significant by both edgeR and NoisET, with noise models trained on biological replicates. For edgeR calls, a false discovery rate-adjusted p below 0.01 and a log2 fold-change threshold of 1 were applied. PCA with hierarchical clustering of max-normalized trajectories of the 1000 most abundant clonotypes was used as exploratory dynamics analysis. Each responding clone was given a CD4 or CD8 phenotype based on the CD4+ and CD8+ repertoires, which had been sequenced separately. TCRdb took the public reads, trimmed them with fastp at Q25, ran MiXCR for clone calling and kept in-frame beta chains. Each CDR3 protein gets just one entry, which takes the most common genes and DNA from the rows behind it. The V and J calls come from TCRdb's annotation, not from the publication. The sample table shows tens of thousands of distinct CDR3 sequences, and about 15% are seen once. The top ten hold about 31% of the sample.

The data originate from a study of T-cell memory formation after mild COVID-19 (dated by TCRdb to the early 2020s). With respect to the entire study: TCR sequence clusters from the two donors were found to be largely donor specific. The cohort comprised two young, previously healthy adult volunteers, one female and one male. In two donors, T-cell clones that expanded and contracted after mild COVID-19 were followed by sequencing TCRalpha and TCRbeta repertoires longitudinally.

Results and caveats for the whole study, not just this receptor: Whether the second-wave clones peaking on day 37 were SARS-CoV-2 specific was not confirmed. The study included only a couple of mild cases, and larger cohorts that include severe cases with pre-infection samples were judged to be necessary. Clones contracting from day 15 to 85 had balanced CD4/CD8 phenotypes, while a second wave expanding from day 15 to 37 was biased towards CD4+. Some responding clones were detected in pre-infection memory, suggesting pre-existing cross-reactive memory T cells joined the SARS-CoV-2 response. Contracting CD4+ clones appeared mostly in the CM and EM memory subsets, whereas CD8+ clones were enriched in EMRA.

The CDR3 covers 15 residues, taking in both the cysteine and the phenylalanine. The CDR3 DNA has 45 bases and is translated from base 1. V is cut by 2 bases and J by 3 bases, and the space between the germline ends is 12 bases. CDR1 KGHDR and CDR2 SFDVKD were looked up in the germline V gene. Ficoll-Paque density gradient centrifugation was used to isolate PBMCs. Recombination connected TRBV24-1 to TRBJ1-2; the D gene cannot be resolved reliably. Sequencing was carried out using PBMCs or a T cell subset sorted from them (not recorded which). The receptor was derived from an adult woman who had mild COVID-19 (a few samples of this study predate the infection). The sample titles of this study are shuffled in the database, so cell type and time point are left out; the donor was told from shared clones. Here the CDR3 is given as CATSDSHRRDYGYTF. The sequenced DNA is TGTGCCACCAGTGATTCACACCGGAGGGACTATGGCTACACCTTC.